A single sample gave rise to the 26 T cell receptor beta chains below, sequenced in a study of blood T cell repertoires in COVID-19. Clones were sequenced by immunoSEQ multiplex PCR, and TCRdb holds only the in-frame ones, with some missing. Of approximately 72,000 clones detected, approximately 85% appear once; the ten largest clones hold 35% to 40%. What was sequenced was peripheral blood. The receptor set was obtained from a woman aged 80 or over with active or convalescent COVID-19.

This clone appeared a single time. The rearrangement uses TRBV11-2 and TRBJ2-5, with 8 bases lining up with TRBD1. V gave up 2 bases and J gave up 7 bases; unmatched junction bases: 12. Germline V gene data show CDR1 as SGHAT and CDR2 as FQNNGV. There are 16 residues in the CDR3. This CDR3 is CASSLSETGDWVTQYF. The CDR3 DNA follows: TGTGCCAGCAGCTTATCGGAGACAGGGGACTGGGTGACCCAGTACTTC.

The chain combines TRBV4-3 with TRBJ2-7, with TRBD1 matching 8 bases. The trim removed 0 bases at V and 12 bases at J, leaving 13 bases unmatched. Germline CDR1 and CDR2: LGHNA and YSLEER. This CDR3 is built from 15 residues. The CDR3 here is CASSQDWQGAGVGYF. CDR3 nucleotides: TGCGCCAGCAGCCAAGACTGGCAGGGGGCCGGGGTTGGGTACTTC.

The chain combines TRBV5-6 with TRBJ1-4, with 7 bases matching TRBD1. This CDR3 is built from 14 residues. The germline V gene encodes CDR1 SGHDT and CDR2 YYEEEE. V was clipped by 6 bases and J by 10 bases; unmatched bases: 12. The chain's CDR3 is CASIRQGVVGKLFF. The CDR3 nucleotides are TGTGCCAGCATCCGTCAGGGGGTAGTGGGAAAACTGTTTTTT.

In DNA form, the CDR3 reads TGCGCCAGCGAGTTGGGCCATAGTGTGACCTACAATGAGCAGTTCTTC. Translation gives CASELGHSVTYNEQFF. The rearrangement uses TRBV5-1 and TRBJ2-1; no definite D call. CDR3 length equals 16 residues. The germline V gene encodes CDR1 SGHRS and CDR2 YFSETQ. The V gene lost 7 bases and the J gene lost 2 bases, with 19 bases spanning the gap.

In its sample, this clone was seen a few times. The J gene is TRBJ2-3, the V gene TRBV3-1 (or the pseudogene TRBV3-2); tentative D call: TRBD1 (5 bases). Germline values: CDR1 LGHDT, CDR2 YNNKEL (reference sequence). The CDR3 is 14 residues long. Trimming cost V 7 bases and J 4 bases, with 15 bases left between them. CDR3 bases: TGTGCCAGCAAACAGTCCTGGGGCCCAGATACGCAGTATTTT. Translation gives CASKQSWGPDTQYF.

The CDR3 reads CASSSRTGSYTF. The CDR3, as DNA: TGTGCCAGCAGTTCCCGGACAGGGAGCTACACCTTC. The chain recombines TRBV12-3 or TRBV12-4 with TRBJ1-2; 8 bases line up with TRBD1. This CDR3 has 12 amino acids. V was clipped by 4 bases and J by 9 bases; unmatched bases: 4.

A few counts support this clone. The genes are TRBV12-3 or TRBV12-4 and TRBJ2-1; weak D call: TRBD1 (6 bases). The CDR3 is 13 amino acids. Trimming took 6 bases from V and 15 from J, leaving 21 bases between them. CDR3 DNA sequence: TGTGCCAGCAGAGTTTCTCTAGACAGGAAACTGTTCTTC. Protein sequence: CASRVSLDRKLFF.

The V gene is TRBV6-1, the J gene TRBJ2-3, with TRBD1 matching 12 bases. From germline, CDR1 is MNHNS and CDR2 SASEGT. The CDR3 loop spans 17 amino acids. V shed 4 bases, J shed 6 bases, and the junction held 11 bases outside the gene matches. The CDR3 reads CASSALRDRGRTDTQYF. The CDR3 nucleotides read TGTGCCAGCAGTGCACTACGGGACAGGGGGCGGACCGATACGCAGTATTTT.

The CDR3 is CASSLTSGAYNEQFF. Here the CDR3 DNA reads TGTGCCAGCAGCCTTACTAGCGGGGCTTACAATGAGCAGTTCTTC. The V call is TRBV7-2, the J call TRBJ2-1; 10 nucleotides agree with TRBD2. V was pared by 5 bases and J by 4 bases, with 5 bases of the junction left unmatched. Germline CDR1 reads SGHTA; CDR2 reads FQGNSA. This CDR3 has 15 amino acids. Variable domain in full (rest from reference TRBV7-2 and TRBJ2-1): GAGVSQSPSNKVTEKGKDVELRCDPISGHTALYWYRQSLGQGLEFLIYFQGNSAPDKSGLPSDRFSAERTGGSVSTLTIQRTQQEDSAVYLCASSLTSGAYNEQFFGPGTRLTVL.

The rearrangement uses TRBV20-1 and TRBJ1-5; D possibly corresponds to TRBD1 (5 bases). Germline CDR1 DFQATT, CDR2 SNEGSKA (reference sequence). V dropped 3 bases and J dropped 1 base, with 10 bases sitting between them. This CDR3 region has 14 residues. The CDR3: CSASGRVSNQPQHF. CDR3 DNA sequence: TGCAGTGCTAGTGGCAGGGTAAGCAATCAGCCCCAGCATTTT.

The chain joins TRBV30 to TRBJ2-5; D gene unclear. The CDR3 is 13 residues long. The germline gives CDR1 GTSNPN, CDR2 SVGIG (reference sequence). The V end was cut by 0 bases, the J end by 1 base, with 6 bases between. CDR3 sequence: CAWSVNFQETQYF. The CDR3 DNA follows: TGTGCCTGGAGTGTGAACTTCCAAGAGACCCAGTACTTC.

This rearrangement joins TRBV5-8 to TRBJ1-2; 9 bases map to TRBD1. V gave up 4 bases and J gave up 4 bases; unmatched junction bases: 8. The CDR3 runs to 15 residues. Germline-derived CDR1 and CDR2 are SGHTS and YDEGEE. The DNA of the CDR3 is TGTGCCAGCAGCCTTCGACAGGGGGGGTTCTATGGCTACACCTTC. Translation gives CASSLRQGGFYGYTF.

This sequence joins TRBV7-9 and TRBJ2-1, with TRBD1 as a possible D gene (5 bases). Germline CDR1 SEHNR, CDR2 FQNEAQ (reference sequence). The CDR3 extends over 16 amino acids. The ends were cut back, 2 bases at V and 0 bases at J, with 11 bases in the middle. The CDR3 loop is CASSLLVGLSYNEQFF. The CDR3 coding sequence is TGTGCCAGCAGCTTATTAGTGGGGCTCTCCTACAATGAGCAGTTCTTC.

This clone was observed once. V usage is TRBV6-2 or TRBV6-3 and J usage is TRBJ2-1; 9 positions match TRBD2. Germline lookup yields CDR1 MNHEY and CDR2 SVGEGT. After removal of 6 bases from V and 6 bases from J, the junction contained 6 bases not matched to a gene. The length of the CDR3 is 14 residues. The CDR3 spells CASSPGLAINEQFF. The CDR3 nucleotides are TGTGCCAGCAGCCCGGGACTAGCCATCAATGAGCAGTTCTTC.

As regards this clone: At one boundary the junction diverges from the germline segment, which might be a read error. The chain combines TRBV6-1 with TRBJ1-5, with 9 bases matching TRBD1. The CDR3 runs 16 residues. In germline, CDR1 is MNHNS, CDR2 SASEGT. The CDR3 sequence: CASSEGPGTGNQPQHF. The CDR3 DNA reads as TGTGCCAGCAGCGAAGGTCCCGGGACAGGGAATCAGCCCCAGCATTTT.

The chain couples TRBV4-3 to TRBJ2-7, with D maybe TRBD1 (6 bases). The CDR3 has 17 residues. Looked up from germline, CDR1 is LGHNA and CDR2 is YSLEER. Trimming took 0 bases from V and 0 from J, leaving 15 bases between them. This CDR3 is CASSQDGGRVPSYEQYF. The CDR3, as DNA: TGCGCCAGCAGCCAAGATGGGGGCAGGGTCCCCTCCTACGAGCAGTACTTC.

The V call is TRBV30, the J call TRBJ1-3; no firm D call. From germline, CDR1 is GTSNPN and CDR2 SVGIG (reference sequence). The CDR3 sequence is 13 residues long. Trimming took off 2 bases at V and 4 bases at J, with 9 bases between the two ends. The CDR3 sequence: CAWSPGEGNTIYF. The CDR3 DNA follows: TGTGCCTGGAGTCCGGGAGAGGGAAACACCATATATTTT.

The rearrangement uses TRBV4-1 and TRBJ2-5; TRBD1 aligns across 8 bases. The CDR3 covers 15 residues. The germline V gene has CDR1 MGHRA and CDR2 YSYEKL. V dropped 3 bases and J dropped 1; count of bases not matched to a gene: 4. The CDR3 DNA follows: TGCGCCAGCAGCCACGGACAGGGAGGCCAAGAGACCCAGTACTTC. Its translation: CASSHGQGGQETQYF.

This chain connects TRBV9 to TRBJ1-1, with 8 bases aligning to TRBD1. Germline V gene lookup returns CDR1 SGDLS and CDR2 YYNGEE. V dropped 4 bases and J dropped 6; count of bases not matched to a gene: 8. The CDR3 has 14 residues. The DNA of the CDR3 is TGTGCCAGCAGCCCGTTGGACAGGGTGGCTGAAGCTTTCTTT. Protein sequence: CASSPLDRVAEAFF.

The chain employs TRBV7-9 and TRBJ1-5; 7 bases fit TRBD1. V lost 1 base and J lost 8; bases outside the gene matches: 11. Looked up from germline, CDR1 is SEHNR and CDR2 is FQNEAQ (reference sequence). The CDR3 is 16 amino acids. The CDR3 DNA is TGTGCCAGCAGCTTAGGAGGGGCGACAGGGCTGGAGCCCCAGCATTTT. Amino acid sequence: CASSLGGATGLEPQHF. Full variable domain (missing parts from reference TRBV7-9 and TRBJ1-5): DTGVSQNPRHKITKRGQNVTFRCDPISEHNRLYWYRQTLGQGPEFLTYFQNEAQLEKSRLLSDRFSAERPKGSFSTLEIQRTEQGDSAMYLCASSLGGATGLEPQHFGDGTRLSIL.

The gene calls are TRBV9 and TRBJ1-6; D gene ambiguous. The germline CDR1 and CDR2 sequences are SGDLS and YYNGEE. This CDR3 comprises 14 residues. Trimming stripped 4 bases from V and 10 bases from J, with 15 bases between. The CDR3 DNA reads TGTGCCAGCAGCCCCCGAGGGCCCCACTCACCCCTCCACTTT. It codes for CASSPRGPHSPLHF. Full variable domain (rest looked up from reference TRBV9 and TRBJ1-6): DSGVTQTPKHLITATGQRVTLRCSPRSGDLSVYWYQQSLDQGLQFLIQYYNGEERAKGNILERFSAQQFPDLHSELNLSSLELGDSALYFCASSPRGPHSPLHFGNGTRLTVT.

The chain carries TRBV9 and TRBJ2-1; possible D gene TRBD2, 7 bases. The CDR3 spans 15 residues. Germline CDR1 SGDLS, CDR2 YYNGEE. V shed 4 bases and J shed 7 bases, with 18 bases lying between them. Here the CDR3 DNA reads TGTGCCAGCAGCCGGGAACGGGGGGCTGTGAATGAGCAGTTCTTC. Translation gives CASSRERGAVNEQFF.

This chain uses TRBV2 with TRBJ1-4, with D unresolved. This CDR3 spans 13 amino acids. CDR1 is SNHLY, CDR2 FYNNEI, per germline. V dropped 8 bases and J dropped 6 bases, with 13 bases sitting between them. The CDR3 region is CASGREGDEKLFF. The CDR3 DNA sequence: TGTGCCAGCGGTCGAGAGGGTGATGAAAAACTGTTTTTT.

The chain joins TRBV28 to TRBJ2-3; D is ambiguous. The V and J ends lost 2 bases and 2 bases respectively, with 5 bases between them. Germline CDR1 and CDR2: MDHEN and SYDVKM. The CDR3 is 13 amino acids. The CDR3 loop reads CASSLTYTDTQYF. CDR3 coding DNA: TGTGCCAGCAGTTTAACTTACACAGATACGCAGTATTTT.

The chain is built from TRBV19 and TRBJ2-7; the D gene is possibly TRBD2 (6 bases). Germline V gives CDR1 LNHDA, CDR2 SQIVND (reference sequence). The CDR3 totals 12 residues. V shed 3 bases and J shed 4 bases, with 7 bases lying between them. This chain's CDR3 is CASSIGGYEQYF. DNA of the CDR3: TGTGCCAGTAGTATTGGGGGGTACGAGCAGTACTTC.

The chain employs TRBV7-2 and TRBJ2-7; D possibly corresponds to TRBD1 (6 bases). CDR1 is SGHTA, CDR2 FQGNSA, per germline. V lost 3 bases to trimming and J lost 3 bases, with 9 bases between them. This CDR3 comprises 13 residues. CDR3 sequence (DNA): TGTGCCAGCAGCTTGGGGGCTTTCTACGAGCAGTACTTC. Its protein product is CASSLGAFYEQYF.